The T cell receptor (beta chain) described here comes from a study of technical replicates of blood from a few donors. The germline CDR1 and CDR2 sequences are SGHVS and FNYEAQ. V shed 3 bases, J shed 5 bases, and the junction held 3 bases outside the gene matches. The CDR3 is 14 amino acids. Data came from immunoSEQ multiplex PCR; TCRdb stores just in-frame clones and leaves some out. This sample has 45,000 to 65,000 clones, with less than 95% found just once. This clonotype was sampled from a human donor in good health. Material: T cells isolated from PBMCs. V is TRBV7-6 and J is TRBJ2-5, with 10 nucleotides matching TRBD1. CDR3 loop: CASSLGTGDETQYF. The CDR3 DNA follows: TGTGCCAGCAGCTTGGGGACAGGGGACGAGACCCAGTACTTC.